This T cell receptor (beta chain) was captured in a study of OX40 agonist ivuxolimab in advanced cancers. Study background: Clinicians treated patients with ivuxolimab, an agonistic anti-OX40 (CD134) antibody. General study points: The antigens recognized by the expanded peripheral T cells, that is their antigen specificity, were not determined.

From germline, CDR1 is ENHRY and CDR2 SYGVKD. The V segment lost 6 bases and the J segment 0 bases; nucleotides outside the gene matches: 4. The CDR3 is made up of 14 amino acids. The repertoire was sequenced with immunoSEQ multiplex PCR; TCRdb's copy has only in-frame clones and lacks some. The table records 72,000 or so clones, roughly 88% of them present only once. Only one count was recorded for this clone. What it binds is unknown. This receptor was taken from an adult with an advanced solid tumor such as melanoma, head and neck, liver or kidney cancer. The V and J genes are TRBV10-3 and TRBJ1-2, with 7 bases matching TRBD1. Source: CD4+ or CD8+ T cells sorted from blood, taken in a trial of the OX40 agonist ivuxolimab. CDR3 protein: CAIRGDSTNYGYTF. The CDR3 DNA follows: TGTGCCATCAGGGGGGACAGCACTAACTATGGCTACACCTTC.